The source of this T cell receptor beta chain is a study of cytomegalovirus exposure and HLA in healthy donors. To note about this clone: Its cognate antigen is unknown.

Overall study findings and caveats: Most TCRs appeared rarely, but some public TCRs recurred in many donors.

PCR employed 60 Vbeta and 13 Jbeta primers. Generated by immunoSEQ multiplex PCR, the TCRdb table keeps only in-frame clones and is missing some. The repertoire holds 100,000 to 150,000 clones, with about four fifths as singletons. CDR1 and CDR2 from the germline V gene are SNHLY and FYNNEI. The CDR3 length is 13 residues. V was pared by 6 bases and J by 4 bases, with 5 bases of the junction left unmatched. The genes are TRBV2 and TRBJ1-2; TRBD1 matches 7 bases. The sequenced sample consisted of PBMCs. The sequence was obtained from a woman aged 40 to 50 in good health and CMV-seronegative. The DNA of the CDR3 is TGTGCCAGCAGGGGGGGACAGACCTATGGCTACACCTTC. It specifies CASRGGQTYGYTF.